What follows are 11 T cell receptor beta chains derived from one specimen sequenced in a study of cytomegalovirus exposure and HLA in healthy donors. PCR primers comprised 60 Vbeta and 13 Jbeta primers. Assay used: immunoSEQ multiplex PCR; TCRdb lists only in-frame clones, some missing. The sample holds 90,000 to 150,000 clones, almost 85% seen once. Sequenced input: PBMCs. The source of these receptors is a woman between 18 and 30 years old in good health and CMV-seronegative.

This chain connects TRBV6-5 to TRBJ2-5; D remains unclear. The germline gives CDR1 MNHEY, CDR2 SVGAGI. With 0 bases removed from V and 5 bases from J, the gap between germline ends came to 7 bases. The CDR3 is 13 amino acids. In DNA, the CDR3 is TGTGCCAGCAGTTACTCGAGGCGCGAGACCCAGTACTTC. This encodes CASSYSRRETQYF.

V and J are TRBV7-2 and TRBJ1-2, with D perhaps TRBD1 (6 bases). V lost 6 bases and J 7 bases, leaving 18 bases between the germline ends. This CDR3 is built from 14 residues. CDR1 and CDR2 from the germline V gene are SGHTA and FQGNSA. The CDR3 spells CASSRRGGEGGYTF. The DNA for the CDR3 is TGTGCCAGCAGTCGACGAGGGGGGGAGGGTGGCTACACCTTC.

This clone was seen once. The chain carries TRBV30 and TRBJ2-1, with 10 nucleotides matching TRBD2. This CDR3 is 16 amino acids long. Per germline, CDR1 GTSNPN and CDR2 SVGIG (reference sequence). The J segment lost 3 bases and the V segment lost 3 bases, leaving 8 bases of the junction unmatched. CDR3 amino acids: CAWRALTSGDYNEQFF. The CDR3 nucleotides are TGTGCCTGGAGGGCACTTACTAGCGGGGACTACAATGAGCAGTTCTTC.

This clone was seen a single time. The chain recombines TRBV11-2 with TRBJ2-3, with 8 bases lining up with TRBD2. The V gene end was trimmed by 5 bases and the J gene end by 1 base; junction bases not matched to a gene: 8. Looked up from germline, CDR1 is SGHAT and CDR2 is FQNNGV. This CDR3 comprises 16 residues. CDR3 region: CASSQSGGPGTDTQYF. The CDR3 bases are TGTGCCAGCAGCCAGAGCGGGGGACCCGGCACAGATACGCAGTATTTT.

CDR3 DNA sequence: TGTGCCAGCAGCCCTGAACAGGGAAGTGGCTACACCTTC. It is translated as CASSPEQGSGYTF. This chain uses TRBV6-5 with TRBJ1-2; possibly TRBD1 for D (6 bases). V gave up 6 bases and J gave up 7 bases, with 15 bases separating them. CDR3 length: 13 residues. CDR1 is MNHEY and CDR2 is SVGAGI in the germline V gene.

V is TRBV7-8 and J is TRBJ1-6, with D unresolved. Germline values: CDR1 SGHVS, CDR2 FQNEAQ. The V end was cut by 0 bases, the J end by 3 bases, with 18 bases between. This CDR3 region has 19 residues. CDR3 amino acids: CASSLARTAPLHYNSPLHF. CDR3 DNA sequence: TGTGCCAGCAGCTTAGCGCGTACAGCTCCCTTGCACTATAATTCACCCCTCCACTTT. The entire variable domain, with the rest obtained from reference TRBV7-8 and TRBJ1-6, is as follows: GAGVSQSPRYKVAKRGQDVALRCDPISGHVSLFWYQQALGQGPEFLTYFQNEAQLDKSGLPSDRFFAERPEGSVSTLKIQRTQQEDSAVYLCASSLARTAPLHYNSPLHFGNGTRLTVT.

The rearrangement uses TRBV15 and TRBJ2-1, with 7 nucleotides matching TRBD2. Germline lookup yields CDR1 LNHNV and CDR2 YYDKDF (reference sequence). J was trimmed by 7 bases and V by 8 bases; bases with no gene match: 17. CDR3 size: 16 residues. The CDR3 spells CATSQLSRTGRNEQFF. The CDR3 DNA sequence: TGTGCCACCTCCCAACTGTCCAGGACCGGGAGGAATGAGCAGTTCTTC.

Concerning this clone itself: This same CDR3 is encoded by further DNA sequences in the sample. The chain carries TRBV30 and TRBJ1-5; weak D call: TRBD1 (6 bases). V shed 0 bases and J shed 4 bases, with 7 bases lying between them. This CDR3 is built from 13 residues. Germline assignment: CDR1 GTSNPN and CDR2 SVGIG (reference sequence). The CDR3 protein is CAWSVRGNQPQHF. DNA of the CDR3: TGTGCCTGGAGTGTAAGGGGGAATCAGCCCCAGCATTTT.

This sequence joins TRBV5-1 and TRBJ1-4; D is unresolved. Trimming took 5 bases from V and 4 from J, leaving 6 bases between them. Germline CDR1 and CDR2: SGHRS and YFSETQ. This CDR3 region has 12 residues. CDR3 residues: CASRASNEKLFF. As DNA, the CDR3 is TGCGCCAGCAGGGCCAGTAATGAAAAACTGTTTTTT. The full variable domain, with the rest looked up from reference TRBV5-1 and TRBJ1-4, is KAGVTQTPRYLIKTRGQQVTLSCSPISGHRSVSWYQQTPGQGLQFLFEYFSETQRNKGNFPGRFSGRQFSNSRSEMNVSTLELGDSALYLCASRASNEKLFFGSGTQLSVL.

The chain joins TRBV19 to TRBJ1-4; 8 nucleotides line up with TRBD1. Germline CDR1 is LNHDA and CDR2 is SQIVND (reference sequence). This CDR3 has 16 amino acids. Trimming removed 7 bases from V and 7 bases from J; junction bases left unmatched: 14. As DNA, the CDR3 is TGTGCCAGTACTATTTCAACAGGGGGGAAAGGTGAAAAACTGTTTTTT. Translated: CASTISTGGKGEKLFF. The full variable domain, rest sourced from reference TRBV19 and TRBJ1-4, is DGGITQSPKYLFRKEGQNVTLSCEQNLNHDAMYWYRQDPGQGLRLIYYSQIVNDFQKGDIAEGYSVSREKKESFPLTVTSAQKNPTAFYLCASTISTGGKGEKLFFGSGTQLSVL.

The chain has TRBV10-2 and TRBJ2-5; 7 bases are a match to TRBD1. This CDR3 has 16 amino acids. V shed 3 bases and J 1 base; nucleotides not matched to a gene: 8. The germline V gene encodes CDR1 WSHSY and CDR2 SAAADI. The CDR3 sequence: CASSEGTARPQETQYF. Here the CDR3 DNA reads TGCGCCAGCAGTGAAGGGACAGCGAGACCCCAAGAGACCCAGTACTTC.